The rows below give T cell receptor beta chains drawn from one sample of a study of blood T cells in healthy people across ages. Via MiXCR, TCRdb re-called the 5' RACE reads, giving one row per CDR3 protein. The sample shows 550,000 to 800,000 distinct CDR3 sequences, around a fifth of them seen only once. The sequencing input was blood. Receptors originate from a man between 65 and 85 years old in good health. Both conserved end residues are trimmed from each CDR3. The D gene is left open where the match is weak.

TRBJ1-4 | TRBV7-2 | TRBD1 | ASSLAIPGQGALEKLF
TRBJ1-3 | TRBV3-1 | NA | ASSQAGSSGNTIY
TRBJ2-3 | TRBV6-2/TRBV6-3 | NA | ASSTLRGAADTQY
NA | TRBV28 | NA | ASSLDRILSYEQY
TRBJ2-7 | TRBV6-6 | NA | ASSYPPFTHEQY
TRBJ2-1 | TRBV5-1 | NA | ASSRSIGRNNEQF
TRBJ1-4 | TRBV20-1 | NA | SATGSTNLINEKLF
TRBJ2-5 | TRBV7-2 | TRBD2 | ASSFTSGATQETQY
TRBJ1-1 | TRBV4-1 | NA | AGSQAEVPNTEAF
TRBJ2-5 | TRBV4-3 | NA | ASSQVRSYQETQY
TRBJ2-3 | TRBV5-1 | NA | ASSLQGMITDTQY
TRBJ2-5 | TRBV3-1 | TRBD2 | ASSQGLAGVDQETQY
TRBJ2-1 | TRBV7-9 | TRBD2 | ASSLRVSGSYEQF
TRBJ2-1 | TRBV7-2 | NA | ASSSLLNEQF
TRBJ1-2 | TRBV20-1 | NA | SASLETNYGYT
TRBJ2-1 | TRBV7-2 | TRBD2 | ASRPSLASSYNEQF
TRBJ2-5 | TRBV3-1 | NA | ASSQRPVETQY
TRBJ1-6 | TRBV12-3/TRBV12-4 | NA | ASSLRDSPLH
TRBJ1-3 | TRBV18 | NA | ASSPPAKEGNTIY
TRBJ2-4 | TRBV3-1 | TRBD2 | ASSKRGERIQY
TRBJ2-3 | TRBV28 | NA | ASSSLGEVSWDTQY
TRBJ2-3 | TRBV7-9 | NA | ASSLLKGPLTDTQY
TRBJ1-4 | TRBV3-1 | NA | ASSRWGGAKLF
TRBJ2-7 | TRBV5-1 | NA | ASSVGTVDEQY
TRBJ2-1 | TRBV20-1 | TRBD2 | SARVTSGRVNEQF
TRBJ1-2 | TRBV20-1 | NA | SARLDSVGYT
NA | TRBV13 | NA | ASSGGTTTYEQY
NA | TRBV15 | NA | ATSNAGGGAYNEQF
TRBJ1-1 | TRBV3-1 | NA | ASSQRRNTEAF
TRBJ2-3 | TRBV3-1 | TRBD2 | ASSRRGGASGGTDTQY
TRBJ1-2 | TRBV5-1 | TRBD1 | ASSLAATGGADDYGYT
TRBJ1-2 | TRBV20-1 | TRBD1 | SASIQGAGGYT
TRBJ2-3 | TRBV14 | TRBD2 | ASSQSSGIITDTQY
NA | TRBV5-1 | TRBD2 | ASSEGLAGNEQF
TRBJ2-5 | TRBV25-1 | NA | ASSDPRVRETQY
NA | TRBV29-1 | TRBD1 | SVLVRGRWEQY
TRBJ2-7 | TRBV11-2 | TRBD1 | ASTRGTGDSYEQY
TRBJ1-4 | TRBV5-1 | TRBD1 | ASSPDRGSTNEKLF
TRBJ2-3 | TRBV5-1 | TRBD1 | ASSVTGNVGDTQY
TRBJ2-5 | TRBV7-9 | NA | TSSLGVTETQY
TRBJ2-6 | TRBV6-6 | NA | ASSYWGTGANVLT
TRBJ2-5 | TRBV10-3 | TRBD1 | AITPGQGQETQY
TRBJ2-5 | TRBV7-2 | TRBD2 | ASSLNALAGGRETQY
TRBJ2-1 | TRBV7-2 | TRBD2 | ASSLRSFGTSAYNEQF
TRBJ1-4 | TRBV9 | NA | ASSVGKMGGTNEKLF
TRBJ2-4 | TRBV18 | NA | ASSPLTLAKNIQY
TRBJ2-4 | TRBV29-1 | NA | SVEDLGNIQY
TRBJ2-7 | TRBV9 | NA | ASSVAGTATYEQY
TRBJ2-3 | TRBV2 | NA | ASRETPGTDTQY
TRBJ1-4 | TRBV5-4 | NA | ASSYPGDGKLF
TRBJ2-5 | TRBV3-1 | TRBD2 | ASSQGLAGNQETQY
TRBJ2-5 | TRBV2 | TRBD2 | ASRRGLAGVRETQY
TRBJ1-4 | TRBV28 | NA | ASTGYRNEKLF
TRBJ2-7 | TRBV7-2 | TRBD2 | ASSPLREAHEQY
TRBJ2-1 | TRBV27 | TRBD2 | ASSFLAPGLAGGSDNEQF
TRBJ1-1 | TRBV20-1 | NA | SARDPGPGDDTEAF
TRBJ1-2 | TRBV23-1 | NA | ASSQSWARLYYGYT